The source of this T cell receptor beta chain is a study of PD-L1 blockade in urothelial cancer. Study background: Men with urothelial cancer arising in the bladder made up about 85% of the roughly 30 patients. Timepoints chosen for blood analysis were 3 weeks (second dose) and 6 weeks after treatment start. A median of about 130,000 T cells was found in the blood samples.

The data were produced by immunoSEQ multiplex PCR, yet TCRdb's version contains in-frame clones alone and is incomplete. Of about 81,000 clones in the sample, more than 70% were seen once. The CDR3 is 13 amino acids. The germline CDR1 and CDR2 sequences are MDHEN and SYDVKM. Trimming removed 8 bases from V and 5 bases from J; junction bases left unmatched: 2. Regarding time point: pretreatment peripheral blood. The receptor comes from an elderly woman with urothelial cancer. The chain has TRBV28 and TRBJ2-2; 10 bases are shared with TRBD1. The input for sequencing was PBMCs, taken around atezolizumab (anti-PD-L1) treatment. The CDR3 sequence: CASGTGATGELFF. The CDR3 region has the DNA TGTGCCAGCGGGACAGGGGCAACCGGGGAGCTGTTTTTT.